The source of this T cell receptor (beta chain) is a study of cytomegalovirus exposure and HLA in healthy donors. The study ran its PCR with 60 Vbeta and 13 Jbeta primers. Only in-frame clones appear in the TCRdb table, and some are missing; sequencing was by immunoSEQ multiplex PCR. The table lists about 87,000 clones, about 68% of them singletons. CDR3 length: 14 amino acids. Per the germline V gene, CDR1 is MDHEN and CDR2 is SYDVKM. J gave up 3 bases and V 5 bases, and 7 bases lay outside the gene matches. The specimen was PBMCs. The chain uses TRBV28 and TRBJ2-7; TRBD1 matches at 7 bases. This receptor was obtained from a man aged 25 to 40 in good health and CMV-seropositive. CDR3 nucleotides: TGTGCCAGCAGTCCTCCGGGACAGAACTACGAGCAGTACTTC. Amino acids: CASSPPGQNYEQYF.